Below are 20 T cell receptor beta chains sequenced from a single sample in a study of blood T cells in healthy people across ages. Alongside a J-beta primer mix, a sample-barcoded 5' primer served in a second PCR lasting about 7 to 12 cycles. TCRdb used MiXCR to reprocess the 5' RACE reads, holding one entry per CDR3 protein. The sample carries about 800,000 distinct CDR3 sequences, approximately 25% recorded once. Another study also made use of these data, one on T cells of mothers and their children.

The sequenced sample consisted of blood. The receptors were gathered from a boy aged 5-17 years in good health.

The chain couples TRBV3-1 to TRBJ2-5; no definite D call. Germline V gene lookup returns CDR1 LGHDT and CDR2 YNNKEL (reference sequence). The CDR3 sequence is 14 residues long. V lost 2 bases to trimming and J lost 4 bases, with 11 bases between them. The DNA for the CDR3 is TGTGCCAGCAGCCAACGAGCGCGGTCAGAGACCCAGTACTTC. Protein: CASSQRARSETQYF.

This sequence joins TRBV12-3 or TRBV12-4 and TRBJ1-1; possible D gene TRBD1, 6 bases. This CDR3 region has 14 residues. Trimming removed 6 bases from V and 5 bases from J, with 16 bases in between. CDR3 in amino acids: CASRPGQTLTEAFF. In nucleotides, the CDR3 is TGTGCCAGCAGGCCCGGACAGACCCTAACTGAAGCTTTCTTT.

This clonotype turned up a few times. The CDR3: CASSIGQGFYEQYF. The CDR3 region has the DNA TGCGCCAGCAGCATAGGACAGGGGTTCTACGAGCAGTACTTC. This chain links TRBV5-1 with TRBJ2-7; TRBD1 aligns across 9 bases. Germline CDR1 SGHRS, CDR2 YFSETQ. The CDR3 totals 14 residues. The trim removed 4 bases at V and 3 bases at J, leaving 5 bases unmatched.

This clonotype was seen only a few times. The rearrangement links TRBV11-1 to TRBJ2-4; D gene uncertain. The CDR3 sequence is 14 residues long. V dropped 5 bases and J dropped 0 bases, with 8 bases sitting between them. Looked up from germline, CDR1 is SGHAT and CDR2 is FQDESV (reference sequence). The CDR3 nucleotides read TGTGCCAGCAGCGTTCATATAGCCAAAAACATTCAGTACTTC. It translates to CASSVHIAKNIQYF.

This clonotype appeared a few times. The rearrangement uses TRBV30 and TRBJ2-7; D could derive from TRBD1 or TRBD2 (5 bases each). CDR1 is GTSNPN and CDR2 is SVGIG in the germline V gene (reference sequence). This CDR3 region has 12 residues. Trimming cost V 3 bases and J 2 bases, with 8 bases left between them. Written as DNA, the CDR3 is TGTGCCTGGAGCCAGGGACCCTACGAGCAGTACTTC. Amino acid sequence: CAWSQGPYEQYF. The variable domain in full, with the rest retrieved from reference TRBV30 and TRBJ2-7, is SQTIHQWPATLVQPVGSPLSLECTVEGTSNPNLYWYRQAAGRGLQLLFYSVGIGQISSEVPQNLSASRPQDRQFILSSKKLLLSDSGFYLCAWSQGPYEQYFGPGTRLTVT.

The chain has TRBV27 and TRBJ2-5, with 7 bases aligning to TRBD1. The CDR3 runs 15 residues. Germline V lookup: CDR1 MNHEY, CDR2 SMNVEV (reference sequence). Germline trimming cut 4 bases from V and 0 bases from J; bases unmatched to any gene: 5. The CDR3 DNA follows: TGTGCCAGCAGTTCCCGGGACAGTTACCAAGAGACCCAGTACTTC. Translated, it gives CASSSRDSYQETQYF.

J is TRBJ2-5 and V is TRBV28; D unresolved. CDR1 MDHEN and CDR2 SYDVKM come from the germline V gene. V lost 10 bases, J lost 11 bases, and 8 bases lay in between. The length of the CDR3 is 8 residues. The CDR3 coding sequence is TGTGCCATCACGGTGCAGTACTTC. This gives the protein CAITVQYF.

The rearrangement uses TRBV20-1 and TRBJ2-5, with D unclear. Germline CDR1 is DFQATT and CDR2 is SNEGSKA (reference sequence). V lost 3 bases and J 3 bases, leaving 17 bases between the germline ends. The CDR3 is 15 residues long. The CDR3 reads CSASGAMGKEETQYF. In nucleotides, the CDR3 is TGCAGTGCTAGTGGTGCGATGGGGAAGGAAGAGACCCAGTACTTC.

The chain combines TRBV7-2 with TRBJ1-2; 10 positions agree with TRBD1. The V gene end was trimmed by 6 bases and the J gene end by 3 bases; junction bases not matched to a gene: 7. This CDR3 is built from 15 residues. In germline, CDR1 is SGHTA, CDR2 FQGNSA. This CDR3 reads CASRQAGTGDYGYTF. As DNA, the CDR3 is TGTGCCAGCAGACAAGCTGGGACAGGGGACTATGGCTACACCTTC.

This clonotype was seen a few times. V gene TRBV18 combines with J gene TRBJ2-5; D gene uncertain. The CDR3 runs to 15 residues. Germline CDR1 reads KGHSH; CDR2 reads LQKENI. Trimming left V 2 bases short and J 5 bases short, with 15 bases between. The CDR3 loop reads CASSPTRTALETQYF. CDR3 coding DNA: TGTGCCAGCTCACCAACAAGGACCGCCCTGGAGACCCAGTACTTC.

This chain connects TRBV5-1 to TRBJ2-7; D possibly matches TRBD1 or TRBD2 (5 bases each). Germline loops: CDR1 SGHRS, CDR2 YFSETQ. V lost 0 bases and J 6 bases, leaving 10 bases between the germline ends. The CDR3 is 13 residues long. As DNA, the CDR3 is TGCGCCAGCAGCTTGGTTGGGGGAAGCGAGCAGTACTTC. It translates to CASSLVGGSEQYF.

The chain has TRBV28 and TRBJ1-2; D unresolved. Looked up from germline, CDR1 is MDHEN and CDR2 is SYDVKM. V was pared by 8 bases and J by 12 bases, with 19 bases between. CDR3 size: 12 residues. CDR3 in amino acids: CASETPGRANTF. CDR3 in DNA: TGTGCCAGCGAAACCCCCGGGCGGGCGAACACCTTC.

The chain uses TRBV5-1 and TRBJ2-5; D gene ambiguous. The CDR3 extends over 13 amino acids. Trimming left V 9 bases short and J 2 bases short, with 14 bases between. From germline, CDR1 is SGHRS and CDR2 YFSETQ. As DNA, the CDR3 is TGCGCCACCAAAGAGCAGCCGCAAGAGACCCAGTACTTC. Amino acid sequence: CATKEQPQETQYF.

This chain connects TRBV12-3 or TRBV12-4 to TRBJ1-6; D not certain. The CDR3 is made up of 14 amino acids. With 2 bases removed from V and 9 bases from J, the gap between germline ends came to 11 bases. For the CDR3, the DNA is TGTGCCAGCAGTTTAACCGGGCGGATTTCACCCCTCCACTTT. It translates to CASSLTGRISPLHF.

This clonotype was recorded many times. The chain joins TRBV29-1 to TRBJ1-1; D not resolved. The CDR3 loop spans 13 amino acids. Germline V gives CDR1 SQVTM, CDR2 ANQGSEA. Trimming removed 4 bases at V and 0 bases at J, with 9 bases between. The CDR3 is CSVVGRMNTEAFF. The CDR3 DNA sequence: TGCAGCGTTGTTGGACGGATGAACACTGAAGCTTTCTTT. Together with reference TRBV29-1 and TRBJ1-1, the CDR3 gives the full variable domain: SAVISQKPSRDICQRGTSLTIQCQVDSQVTMMFWYRQQPGQSLTLIATANQGSEATYESGFVIDKFPISRPNLTFSTLTVSNMSPEDSSIYLCSVVGRMNTEAFFGQGTRLTVV.

This clonotype was observed a few times. V gene TRBV10-2 combines with J gene TRBJ2-1; D is unresolved. The germline V and J ends were trimmed by 7 bases and 2 bases, with 15 bases remaining between them. The CDR3 totals 15 residues. Germline CDR1 WSHSY, CDR2 SAAADI. For the CDR3, the DNA is TGCGCCAGCATTGGGCTAGAGACGCCCTACAATGAGCAGTTCTTC. Its translation: CASIGLETPYNEQFF.

The CDR3 is CASSVWKTANYGYTF. The CDR3 DNA reads TGTGCCAGCAGCGTGTGGAAAACCGCTAACTATGGCTACACCTTC. V is TRBV9 and J is TRBJ1-2; D uncertain. The CDR3 covers 15 residues. The germline V and J ends were trimmed by 2 bases and 0 bases, with 11 bases remaining between them. Germline V gene data show CDR1 as SGDLS and CDR2 as YYNGEE.

This clonotype appeared a single time. CDR3 nucleotide sequence: TGTGCCACCAAAGGGCCGAACACTGAAGCTTTCTTT. Amino acid sequence: CATKGPNTEAFF. The genes are TRBV15 and TRBJ1-1; no clear D gene. This CDR3 comprises 12 residues. Trimming removed 7 bases from V and 1 base from J, with 7 bases in between. In germline, CDR1 is LNHNV, CDR2 YYDKDF (reference sequence).

This clonotype was picked up a small number of times. V usage is TRBV10-3 and J usage is TRBJ2-1; possible D gene TRBD1, 6 bases. The CDR3 sequence is 14 residues long. Germline V lookup: CDR1 ENHRY, CDR2 SYGVKD. V dropped 2 bases and J dropped 8 bases, with 13 bases sitting between them. The CDR3 loop reads CAISELTGWHEQFF. The CDR3 coding sequence is TGTGCCATCAGTGAGCTAACAGGGTGGCATGAGCAGTTCTTC.

CDR3 nucleotides: TGTGCCAGCAGCCCACTTCCAGGTGGGGGCCACCAAGAGACCCAGTACTTC. Amino acid sequence: CASSPLPGGGHQETQYF. The chain employs TRBV3-1 and TRBJ2-5; possibly TRBD1 for D (6 bases). With 4 bases removed from V and 0 bases from J, the gap between germline ends came to 18 bases. Per germline, CDR1 LGHDT and CDR2 YNNKEL (reference sequence). CDR3 length equals 17 residues.